These 6 T cell receptor beta chains share one sample of origin, sequenced in a study of T cell responses to AZD1222 COVID-19 vaccine (dated by TCRdb to about 2021). The library was made by the immunoSEQ multiplex PCR assay. Drawn from immuneACCESS, this table holds only the in-frame rearrangements with V and J called that TCRdb kept. Clones are partly lost; checked studies trace under half to an unresolved V gene and leave the rest unexplained. The sample records some 100,000 clones, approximately 90% of which are singletons. The biggest ten clones account for 3% to 3.5% of the sample. The time point label of this sample denotes: baseline before first vaccination. The specimen comprised peripheral blood, sampled on day 0 of AZD1222 vaccination. These receptors were taken from an adult in good health.

CDR3 loop: CASSHSVTRRGEKLFF. For the CDR3, the DNA is TGTGCCAGCAGCCACAGCGTTACTAGGAGGGGTGAAAAACTGTTTTTT. The rearrangement uses TRBV6-2 or TRBV6-3 and TRBJ1-4; TRBD1 is a possible D gene (5 bases). The CDR3 runs 16 residues. Germline values: CDR1 MNHEY, CDR2 SVGEGT. V was clipped by 6 bases and J by 7 bases, with 21 bases between them.

This chain links TRBV15 with TRBJ2-3; TRBD1 might be the D (6 bases). Germline-derived CDR1 and CDR2 are LNHNV and YYDKDF (reference sequence). The CDR3 is 15 amino acids. V lost 1 base to trimming and J lost 5 bases, with 13 bases between them. CDR3 protein: CATSRGRTDVDTQYF. The DNA for the CDR3 is TGTGCCACCAGCAGAGGAAGGACAGATGTAGATACGCAGTATTTT. The whole variable domain, remainder taken from reference TRBV15 and TRBJ2-3, is DAMVIQNPRYQVTQFGKPVTLSCSQTLNHNVMYWYQQKSSQAPKLLFHYYDKDFNNEADTPDNFQSRRPNTSFCFLDIRSPGLGDTAMYLCATSRGRTDVDTQYFGPGTRLTVL.

This clone was found a few times. The chain combines TRBV6-2 or TRBV6-3 with TRBJ1-2; 9 bases are shared with TRBD1. There are 15 residues in the CDR3. Trimming cost V 4 bases and J 4 bases; bases outside gene matches: 7. Germline CDR1 is MNHEY and CDR2 is SVGEGT. As DNA, the CDR3 is TGTGCCAGCAGTTTTCGACAGGGGGGACGCTATGGCTACACCTTC. Its translation: CASSFRQGGRYGYTF.

This rearrangement joins TRBV7-6 to TRBJ1-6, with TRBD1 matching 9 bases. CDR1 and CDR2 from the germline V gene are SGHVS and FNYEAQ. This CDR3 region has 16 residues. Trimming took 2 bases from V and 9 from J; bases not matched to a gene: 8. Here the CDR3 DNA reads TGTGCCAGCAGCTTACGTTTACAGGGGGCGGGTTCACCCCTCCACTTT. Protein product: CASSLRLQGAGSPLHF.

The rearrangement joins TRBV14 to TRBJ1-2, with 10 bases that match TRBD1. V was clipped by 4 bases and J by 6 bases; unmatched bases: 8. The CDR3 consists of 15 residues. CDR1 SGHDN and CDR2 FVKESK come from the germline V gene. The CDR3 DNA sequence: TGTGCCAGCAGCCTTAGCCGGGACAGGGGACATGGCTACACCTTC. Its protein product is CASSLSRDRGHGYTF.

V and J are TRBV6-1 and TRBJ1-2; tentatively, D is TRBD1 (6 bases). V lost 0 bases to trimming and J lost 5 bases, with 10 bases between them. Germline values: CDR1 MNHNS, CDR2 SASEGT. The CDR3 sequence is 14 residues long. CDR3 region: CASSEAQRGYGYTF. The DNA of the CDR3 is TGTGCCAGCAGTGAAGCTCAGAGGGGGTATGGCTACACCTTC.